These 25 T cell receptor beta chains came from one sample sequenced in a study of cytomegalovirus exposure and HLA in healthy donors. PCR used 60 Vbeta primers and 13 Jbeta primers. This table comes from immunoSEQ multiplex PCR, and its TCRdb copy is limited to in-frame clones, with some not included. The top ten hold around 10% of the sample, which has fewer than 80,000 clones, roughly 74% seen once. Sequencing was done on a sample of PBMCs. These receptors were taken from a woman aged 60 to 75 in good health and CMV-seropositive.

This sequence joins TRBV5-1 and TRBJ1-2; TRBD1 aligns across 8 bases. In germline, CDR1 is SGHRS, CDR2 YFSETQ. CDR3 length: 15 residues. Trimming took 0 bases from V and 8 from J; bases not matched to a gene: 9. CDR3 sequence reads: CASSLGAQGAGGYTF. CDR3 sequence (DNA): TGCGCCAGCAGCTTGGGAGCGCAGGGGGCTGGGGGCTACACCTTC. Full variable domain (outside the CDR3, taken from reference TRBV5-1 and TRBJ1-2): KAGVTQTPRYLIKTRGQQVTLSCSPISGHRSVSWYQQTPGQGLQFLFEYFSETQRNKGNFPGRFSGRQFSNSRSEMNVSTLELGDSALYLCASSLGAQGAGGYTFGSGTRLTVV.

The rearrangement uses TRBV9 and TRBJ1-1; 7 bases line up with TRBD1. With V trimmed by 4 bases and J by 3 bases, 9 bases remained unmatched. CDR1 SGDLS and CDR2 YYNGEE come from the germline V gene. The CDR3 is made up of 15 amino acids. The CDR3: CASSFRQGLDTEAFF. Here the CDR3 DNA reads TGTGCCAGCAGCTTCAGACAGGGATTGGACACTGAAGCTTTCTTT. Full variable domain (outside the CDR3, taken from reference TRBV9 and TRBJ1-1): DSGVTQTPKHLITATGQRVTLRCSPRSGDLSVYWYQQSLDQGLQFLIQYYNGEERAKGNILERFSAQQFPDLHSELNLSSLELGDSALYFCASSFRQGLDTEAFFGQGTRLTVV.

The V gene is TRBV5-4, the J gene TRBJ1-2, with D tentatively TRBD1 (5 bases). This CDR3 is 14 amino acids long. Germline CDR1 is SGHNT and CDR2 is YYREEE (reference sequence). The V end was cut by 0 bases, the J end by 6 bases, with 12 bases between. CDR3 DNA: TGTGCCAGCAGCTTGGGTCCAGGGATCGATGGCTACACCTTC. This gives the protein CASSLGPGIDGYTF.

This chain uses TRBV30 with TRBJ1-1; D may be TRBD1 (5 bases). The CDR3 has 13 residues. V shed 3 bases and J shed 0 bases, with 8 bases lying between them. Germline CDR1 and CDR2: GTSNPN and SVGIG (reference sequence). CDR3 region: CAWRTALNTEAFF. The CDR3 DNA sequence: TGTGCCTGGAGGACAGCCTTGAACACTGAAGCTTTCTTT.

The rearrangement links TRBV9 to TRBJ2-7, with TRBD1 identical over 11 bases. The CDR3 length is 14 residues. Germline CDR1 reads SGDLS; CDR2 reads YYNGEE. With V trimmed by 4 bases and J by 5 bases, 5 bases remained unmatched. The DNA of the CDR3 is TGTGCCAGCAGCCCCCGGACAGGGGGCGACGAGCAGTACTTC. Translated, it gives CASSPRTGGDEQYF.

This CDR3 is CASSMTGRVPTEAFF. CDR3 sequence (DNA): TGTGCCAGCAGTATGACAGGAAGGGTACCCACTGAAGCTTTCTTT. This chain uses TRBV28 with TRBJ1-1; weak D call: TRBD1 (6 bases). The CDR3 runs to 15 residues. CDR1 is MDHEN, CDR2 SYDVKM, per germline. V lost 5 bases and J lost 4, with 17 bases in between.

CDR3 bases: TGTGCCAGCAGCCGTGGGCTAGCGGGAGTCCCTAGCACAGATACGCAGTATTTT. Protein product: CASSRGLAGVPSTDTQYF. The chain employs TRBV11-1 and TRBJ2-3; 10 positions agree with TRBD2. CDR3 length equals 18 residues. The germline CDR1 and CDR2 sequences are SGHAT and FQDESV (reference sequence). Unmatched junction bases numbered 11, after V lost 5 bases and J lost 0 bases.

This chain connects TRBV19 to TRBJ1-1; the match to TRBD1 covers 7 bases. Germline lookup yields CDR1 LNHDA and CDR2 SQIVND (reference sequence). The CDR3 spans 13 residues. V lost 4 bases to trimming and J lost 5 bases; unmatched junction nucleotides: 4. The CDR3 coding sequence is TGTGCCAGTAGTACGACAGGGAGAACTGAAGCTTTCTTT. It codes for CASSTTGRTEAFF.

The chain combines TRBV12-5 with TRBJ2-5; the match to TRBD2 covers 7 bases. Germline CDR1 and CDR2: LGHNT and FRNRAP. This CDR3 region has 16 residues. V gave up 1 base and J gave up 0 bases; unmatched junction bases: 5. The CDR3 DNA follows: TGTGCTAGTGGTTTGGGGGGGGGAACGTACCAAGAGACCCAGTACTTC. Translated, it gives CASGLGGGTYQETQYF.

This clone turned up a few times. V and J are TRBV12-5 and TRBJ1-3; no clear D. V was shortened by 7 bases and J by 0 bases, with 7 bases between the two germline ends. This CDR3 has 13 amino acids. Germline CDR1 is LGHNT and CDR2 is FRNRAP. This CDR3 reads CASVLSSGNTIYF. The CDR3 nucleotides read TGTGCTAGTGTCCTGTCCTCTGGAAACACCATATATTTT.

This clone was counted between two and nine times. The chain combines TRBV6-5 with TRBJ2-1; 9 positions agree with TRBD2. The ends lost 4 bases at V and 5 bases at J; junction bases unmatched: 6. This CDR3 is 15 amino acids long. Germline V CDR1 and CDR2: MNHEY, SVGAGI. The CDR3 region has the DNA TGTGCCAGCAGTTCCTTGGGACTAGCCAACAATGAGCAGTTCTTC. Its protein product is CASSSLGLANNEQFF.

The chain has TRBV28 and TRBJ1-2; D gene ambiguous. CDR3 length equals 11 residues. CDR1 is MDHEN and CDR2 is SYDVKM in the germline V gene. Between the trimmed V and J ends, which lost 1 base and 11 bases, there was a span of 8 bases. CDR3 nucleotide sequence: TGTGCCAGCAGTTTATCCACGAGATACACCTTC. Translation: CASSLSTRYTF.

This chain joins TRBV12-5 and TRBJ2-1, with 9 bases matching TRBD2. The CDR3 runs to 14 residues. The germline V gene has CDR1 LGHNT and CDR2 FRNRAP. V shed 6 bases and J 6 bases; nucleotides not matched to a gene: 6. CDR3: CASGRGLASNEQFF. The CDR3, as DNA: TGTGCTAGTGGCCGGGGACTAGCTTCCAATGAGCAGTTCTTC.

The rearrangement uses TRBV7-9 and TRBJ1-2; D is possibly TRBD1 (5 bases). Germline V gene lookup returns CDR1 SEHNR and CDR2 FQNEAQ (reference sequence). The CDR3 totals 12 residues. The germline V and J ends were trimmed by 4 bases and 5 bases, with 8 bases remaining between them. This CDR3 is CASSSRVYGYTF. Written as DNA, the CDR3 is TGTGCCAGCAGCTCCAGGGTTTATGGCTACACCTTC.

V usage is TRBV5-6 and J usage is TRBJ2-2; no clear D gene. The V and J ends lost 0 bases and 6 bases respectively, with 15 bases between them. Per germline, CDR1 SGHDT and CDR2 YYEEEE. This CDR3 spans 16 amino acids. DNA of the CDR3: TGTGCCAGCAGCTTGGGATTGTTTGTGGCATCCGGGGAGCTGTTTTTT. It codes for CASSLGLFVASGELFF.

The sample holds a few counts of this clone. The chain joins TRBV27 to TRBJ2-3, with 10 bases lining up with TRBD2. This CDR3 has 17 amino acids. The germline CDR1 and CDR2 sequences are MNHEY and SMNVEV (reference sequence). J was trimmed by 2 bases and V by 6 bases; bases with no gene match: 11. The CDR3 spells CASSWGTSAFNTDTQYF. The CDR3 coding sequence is TGTGCCAGCAGCTGGGGGACTAGCGCTTTTAACACAGATACGCAGTATTTT.

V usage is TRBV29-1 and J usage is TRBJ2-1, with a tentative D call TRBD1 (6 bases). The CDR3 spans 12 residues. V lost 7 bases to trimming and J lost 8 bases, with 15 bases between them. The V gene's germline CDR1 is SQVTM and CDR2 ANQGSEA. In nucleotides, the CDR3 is TGCAGCGCCGGGACACCGAAGGATGAGCAGTTCTTC. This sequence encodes CSAGTPKDEQFF.

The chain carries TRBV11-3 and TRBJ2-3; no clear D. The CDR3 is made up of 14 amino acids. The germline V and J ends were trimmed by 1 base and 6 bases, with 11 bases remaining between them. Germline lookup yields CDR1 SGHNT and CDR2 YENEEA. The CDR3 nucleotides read TGTGCCAGCAGCTTAGGGGTTGACGGGGATACGCAGTATTTT. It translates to CASSLGVDGDTQYF.

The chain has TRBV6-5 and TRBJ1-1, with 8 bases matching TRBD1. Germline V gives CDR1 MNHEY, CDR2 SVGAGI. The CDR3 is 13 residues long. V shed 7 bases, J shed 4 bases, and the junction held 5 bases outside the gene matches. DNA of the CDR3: TGTGCCAGCAAGGACAGGGCGGTCACTGAAGCTTTCTTT. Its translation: CASKDRAVTEAFF.

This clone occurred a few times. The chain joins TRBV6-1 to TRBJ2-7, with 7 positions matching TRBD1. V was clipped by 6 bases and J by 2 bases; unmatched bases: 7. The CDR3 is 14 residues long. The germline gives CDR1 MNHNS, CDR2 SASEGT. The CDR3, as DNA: TGTGCCAGCAGGCTAGGACAGGTTCCCTACGAGCAGTACTTC. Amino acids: CASRLGQVPYEQYF.

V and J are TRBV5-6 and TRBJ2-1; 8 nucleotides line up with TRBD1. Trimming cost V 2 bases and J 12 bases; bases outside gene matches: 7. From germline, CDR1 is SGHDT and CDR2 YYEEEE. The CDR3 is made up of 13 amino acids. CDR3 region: CASSFTGTGGQFF. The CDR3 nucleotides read TGTGCCAGCAGCTTCACCGGGACAGGAGGGCAGTTCTTC.

The CDR3 is CASSETGGASTEAFF. CDR3 in DNA: TGTGCCAGCAGTGAGACAGGGGGCGCGAGCACTGAAGCTTTCTTT. V usage is TRBV6-4 and J usage is TRBJ1-1; 10 bases are a match to TRBD1. CDR3 length equals 15 residues. CDR1 and CDR2 from the germline V gene are MRHNA and SNTAGT. V was clipped by 3 bases and J by 4 bases; unmatched bases: 5.

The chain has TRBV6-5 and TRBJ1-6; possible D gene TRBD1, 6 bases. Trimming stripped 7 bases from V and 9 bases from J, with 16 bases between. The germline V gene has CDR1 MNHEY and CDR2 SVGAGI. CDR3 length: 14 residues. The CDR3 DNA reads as TGTGCCAGCAAGCCAGGACAGATGGTTTCACCCCTCCACTTT. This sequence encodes CASKPGQMVSPLHF.

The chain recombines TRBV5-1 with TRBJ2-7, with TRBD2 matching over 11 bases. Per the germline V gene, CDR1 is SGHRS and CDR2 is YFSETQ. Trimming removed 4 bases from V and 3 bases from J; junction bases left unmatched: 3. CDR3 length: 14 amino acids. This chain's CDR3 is CASSLGTSGYEQYF. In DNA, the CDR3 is TGCGCCAGCAGCCTAGGGACTAGCGGCTACGAGCAGTACTTC.

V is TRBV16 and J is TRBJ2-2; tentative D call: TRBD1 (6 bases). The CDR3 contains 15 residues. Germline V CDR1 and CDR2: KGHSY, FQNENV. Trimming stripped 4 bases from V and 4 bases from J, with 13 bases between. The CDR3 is CASSPLRGATGELFF. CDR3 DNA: TGTGCCAGCAGCCCCCTCAGGGGCGCCACCGGGGAGCTGTTTTTT.